This TCR beta chain was identified during a study of post-analysis software for immune sequencing data. Broader study findings: Compared with controls, patients had more of about 5 TRBV segments, including TRBV5-6, TRBV5-1 and TRBV20-1. Relative to controls, patients with multiple sclerosis showed significantly lower normalized Chao1 diversity.

Note on this clonotype: Its antigen is still unknown.

TCR beta cDNA libraries had unique molecular identifiers. Hundreds of thousands of cDNA molecules came from approximately 1 to 10 million T cells. Each CDR3 protein is one row after TCRdb ran MiXCR on the PCR reads. In the table there are roughly 580,000 distinct CDR3 sequences, roughly 47% of which are singletons. The germline CDR1 and CDR2 sequences are SGHTA and FQGNSA. J lost 6 bases, V lost 7 bases, and 14 bases had no gene match. This CDR3 comprises 15 residues. The chain uses TRBV7-2 and TRBJ2-7, with 8 bases fitting TRBD1. The clonotype comes from a girl under 18 with multiple sclerosis. Sequenced material: blood. The CDR3 region is CASNLLVTGVGEQYF. The CDR3 DNA reads as TGTGCCAGCAACCTCTTAGTGACAGGGGTAGGCGAGCAGTACTTC.